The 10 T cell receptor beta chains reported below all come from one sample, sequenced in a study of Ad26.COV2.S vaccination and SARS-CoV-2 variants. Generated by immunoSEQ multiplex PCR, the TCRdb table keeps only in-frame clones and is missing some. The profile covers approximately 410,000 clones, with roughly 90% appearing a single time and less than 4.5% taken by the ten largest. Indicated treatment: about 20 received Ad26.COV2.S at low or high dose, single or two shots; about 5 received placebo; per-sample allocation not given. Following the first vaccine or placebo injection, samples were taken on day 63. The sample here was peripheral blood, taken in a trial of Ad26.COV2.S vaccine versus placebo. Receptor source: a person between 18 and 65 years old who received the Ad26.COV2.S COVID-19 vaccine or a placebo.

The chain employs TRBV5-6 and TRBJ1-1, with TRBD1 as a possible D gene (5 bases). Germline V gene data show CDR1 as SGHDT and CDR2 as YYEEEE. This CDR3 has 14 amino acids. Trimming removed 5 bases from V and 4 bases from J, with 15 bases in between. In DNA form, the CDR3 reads TGTGCCAGCAGAATGTGGGGGGAGGGCACTGAAGCTTTCTTT. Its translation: CASRMWGEGTEAFF.

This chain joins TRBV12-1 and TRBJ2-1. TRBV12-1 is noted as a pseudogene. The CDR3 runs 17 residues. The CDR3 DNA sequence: TGTGCCAGCAGCTTTGCCCGGCGGGCAGGGACGGACTATGAGCAGTTCTTC. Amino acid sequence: CASSFARRAGTDYEQFF.

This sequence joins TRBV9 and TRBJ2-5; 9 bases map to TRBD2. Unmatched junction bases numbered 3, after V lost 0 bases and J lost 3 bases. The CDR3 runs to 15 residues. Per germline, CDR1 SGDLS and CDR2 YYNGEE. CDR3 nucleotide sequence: TGTGCCAGCAGCGTAGCTGCGGGGGGGAAAGAGACCCAGTACTTC. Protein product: CASSVAAGGKETQYF.

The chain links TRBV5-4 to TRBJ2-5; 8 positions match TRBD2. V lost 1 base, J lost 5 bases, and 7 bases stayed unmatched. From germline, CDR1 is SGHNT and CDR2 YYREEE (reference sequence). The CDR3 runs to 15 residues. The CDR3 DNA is TGTGCCAGCAGCTTGTCGGCGGGGGGAGGCGAGACCCAGTACTTC. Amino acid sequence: CASSLSAGGGETQYF.

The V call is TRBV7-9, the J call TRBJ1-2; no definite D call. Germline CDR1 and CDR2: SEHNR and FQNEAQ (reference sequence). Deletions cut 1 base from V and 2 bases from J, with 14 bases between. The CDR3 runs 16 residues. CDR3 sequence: CASSLDGNGLNYGYTF. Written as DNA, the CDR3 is TGTGCCAGCAGCTTAGACGGGAACGGCTTGAACTATGGCTACACCTTC.

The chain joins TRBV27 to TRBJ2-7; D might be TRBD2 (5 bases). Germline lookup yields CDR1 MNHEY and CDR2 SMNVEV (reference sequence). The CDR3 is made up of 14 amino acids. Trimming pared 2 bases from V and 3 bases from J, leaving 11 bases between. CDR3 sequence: CASSLLLGSYEQYF. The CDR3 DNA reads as TGTGCCAGCAGTTTACTTTTGGGGAGCTACGAGCAGTACTTC.

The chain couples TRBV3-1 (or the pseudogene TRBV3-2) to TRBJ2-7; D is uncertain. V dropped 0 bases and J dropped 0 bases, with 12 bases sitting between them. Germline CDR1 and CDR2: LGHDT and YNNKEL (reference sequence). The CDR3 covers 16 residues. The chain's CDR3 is CASSQDLTMLSYEQYF. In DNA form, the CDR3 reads TGTGCCAGCAGCCAAGATCTTACGATGCTCTCCTACGAGCAGTACTTC.

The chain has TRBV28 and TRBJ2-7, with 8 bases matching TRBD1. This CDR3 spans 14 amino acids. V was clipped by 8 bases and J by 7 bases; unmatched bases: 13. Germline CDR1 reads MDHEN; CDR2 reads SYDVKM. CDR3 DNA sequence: TGTGCCAGCGCCCCCCCCGACAGGGGTGGTGAGCAGTACTTC. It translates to CASAPPDRGGEQYF.

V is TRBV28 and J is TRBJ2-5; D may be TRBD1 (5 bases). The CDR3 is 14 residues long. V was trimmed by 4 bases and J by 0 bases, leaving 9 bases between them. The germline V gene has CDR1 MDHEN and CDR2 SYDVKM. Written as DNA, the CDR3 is TGTGCCAGCAGTTCAACAGGACACCAAGAGACCCAGTACTTC. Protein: CASSSTGHQETQYF.

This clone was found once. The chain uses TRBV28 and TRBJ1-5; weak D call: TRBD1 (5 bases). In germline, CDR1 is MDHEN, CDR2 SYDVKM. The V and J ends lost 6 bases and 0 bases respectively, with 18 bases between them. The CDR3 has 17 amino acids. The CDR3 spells CASSSLGARNSNQPQHF. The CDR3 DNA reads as TGTGCCAGCAGCTCCCTAGGGGCGCGAAATAGCAATCAGCCCCAGCATTTT.